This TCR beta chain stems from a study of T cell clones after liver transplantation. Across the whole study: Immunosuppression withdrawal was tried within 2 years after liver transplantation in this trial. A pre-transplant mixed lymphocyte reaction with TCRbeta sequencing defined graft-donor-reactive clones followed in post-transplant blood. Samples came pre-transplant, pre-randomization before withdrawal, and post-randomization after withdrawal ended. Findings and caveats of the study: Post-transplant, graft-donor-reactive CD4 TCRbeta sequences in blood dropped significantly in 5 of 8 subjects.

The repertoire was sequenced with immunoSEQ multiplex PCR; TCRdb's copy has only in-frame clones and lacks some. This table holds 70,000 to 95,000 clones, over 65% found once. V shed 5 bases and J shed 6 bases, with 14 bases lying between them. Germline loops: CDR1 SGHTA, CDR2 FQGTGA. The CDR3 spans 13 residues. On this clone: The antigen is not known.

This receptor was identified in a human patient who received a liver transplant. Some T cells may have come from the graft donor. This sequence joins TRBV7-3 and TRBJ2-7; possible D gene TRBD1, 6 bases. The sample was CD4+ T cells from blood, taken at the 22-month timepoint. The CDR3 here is CASSRQRGTEQYF. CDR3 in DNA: TGTGCCAGCAGCCGCCAGAGGGGGACCGAGCAGTACTTC.